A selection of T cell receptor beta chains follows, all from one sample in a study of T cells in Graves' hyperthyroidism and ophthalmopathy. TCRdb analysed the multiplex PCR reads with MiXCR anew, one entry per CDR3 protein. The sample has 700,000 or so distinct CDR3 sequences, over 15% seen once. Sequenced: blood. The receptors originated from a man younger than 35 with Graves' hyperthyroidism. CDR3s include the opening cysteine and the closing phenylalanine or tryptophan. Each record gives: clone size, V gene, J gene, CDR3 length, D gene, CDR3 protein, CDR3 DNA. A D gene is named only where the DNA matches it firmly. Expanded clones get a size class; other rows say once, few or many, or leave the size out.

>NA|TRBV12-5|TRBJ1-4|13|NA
CATPGTQGEKLFF
TGTGCTACACCCGGGACCCAAGGAGAAAAACTGTTTTTT
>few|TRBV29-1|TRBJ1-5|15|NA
CSVDKASDSNQPQHF
TGCAGCGTTGATAAGGCGTCAGATAGCAATCAGCCCCAGCATTTT
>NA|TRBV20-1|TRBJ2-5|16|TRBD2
CSARPTSGNYQETQYF
TGCAGTGCCCGCCCGACTAGCGGCAACTACCAAGAGACCCAGTACTTC
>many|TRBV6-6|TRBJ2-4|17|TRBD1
CASSYSWDSFGENIQYF
TGTGCCAGCAGTTACTCGTGGGACAGTTTTGGGGAAAACATTCAGTACTTC
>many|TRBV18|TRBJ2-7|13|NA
CASSPGGSGEQYF
TGTGCCAGCTCCCCCGGTGGTTCGGGCGAGCAGTACTTC
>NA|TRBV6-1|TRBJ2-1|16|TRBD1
CASSSPRQGHYNEQFF
TGTGCCAGCAGTTCTCCCCGACAGGGCCACTACAATGAGCAGTTCTTC
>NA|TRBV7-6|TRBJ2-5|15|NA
CASSLAGGAHETQYF
TGTGCCAGCAGCTTAGCGGGGGGCGCCCACGAGACCCAGTACTTC
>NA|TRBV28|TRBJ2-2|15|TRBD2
CASSGRLAGTGELFF
TGTGCCAGCAGCGGAAGACTAGCGGGAACCGGGGAGCTGTTTTTT
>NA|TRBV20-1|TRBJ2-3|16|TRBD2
CSAPGTSGIGPDTQYF
TGCAGTGCGCCCGGGACTAGCGGGATCGGGCCAGATACGCAGTATTTT
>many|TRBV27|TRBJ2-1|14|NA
CASSLGLPHNEQFF
TGTGCCAGCAGTTTAGGGCTCCCCCACAATGAGCAGTTCTTC
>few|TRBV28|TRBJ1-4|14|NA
CASSLNGVWEKLFF
TGTGCCAGCAGTTTAAACGGGGTGTGGGAAAAACTGTTTTTT
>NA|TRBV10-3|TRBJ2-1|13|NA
CAISEGLAREQFF
TGTGCCATCAGTGAGGGCCTAGCGCGCGAGCAGTTCTTC
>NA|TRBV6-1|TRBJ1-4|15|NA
CASSESLSTNEKLFF
TGTGCCAGCAGTGAATCGTTATCAACTAATGAAAAACTGTTTTTT
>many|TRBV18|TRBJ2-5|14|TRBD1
CASSTGTGQETQYF
TGTGCCAGCTCAACCGGGACAGGCCAAGAGACCCAGTACTTC
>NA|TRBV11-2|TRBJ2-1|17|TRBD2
CASSPRLADSSYNEQFF
TGTGCCAGCAGCCCCCGACTAGCTGATAGCTCCTACAATGAGCAGTTCTTC
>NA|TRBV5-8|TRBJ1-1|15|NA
CASSLAGHQNTEAFF
TGTGCCAGCAGCTTGGCAGGCCACCAAAACACTGAAGCTTTCTTT